These 13 T cell receptor beta chains came from one sample sequenced in a study of blood T cells in healthy people across ages (dated by TCRdb to between 2015 and 2016). Libraries were built with 5' RACE. TCRdb names Illumina HiSeq 2500 as the instrument used. A second about 6 to 11 cycle PCR used a sample-barcoded 5' primer and a J-beta primer mix. TCRdb ran its own pipeline on the public reads, namely fastp trimming at Q25 and MiXCR clone calling, and kept in-frame beta chains. Each record represents a unique CDR3 protein, reported with the most common genes and DNA among its rows. Here the sample has roughly 1,500,000 distinct CDR3 sequences; roughly 30% occur a single time. The leading ten clones occupy around 10% of the sample. Sequences were obtained from blood. Source of these receptors: a woman aged 25-40 years in good health.

This chain connects TRBV29-1 to TRBJ2-1; TRBD1 matches at 7 bases. This CDR3 comprises 14 residues. Trimming took 4 bases from V and 9 from J; bases not matched to a gene: 12. CDR1 and CDR2 from the germline V gene are SQVTM and ANQGSEA. The CDR3 DNA reads as TGCAGCGTTGGTTGGTGGGGACAGCCGCTTGAGCAGTTCTTC. This sequence encodes CSVGWWGQPLEQFF.

CDR3: CSASHPSGGTYEQYF. The CDR3 DNA is TGCAGTGCCTCCCATCCTAGCGGGGGAACCTACGAGCAGTACTTC. The chain carries TRBV20-1 and TRBJ2-7; 10 nucleotides agree with TRBD2. V gave up 6 bases and J gave up 2 bases; unmatched junction bases: 10. Germline V gives CDR1 DFQATT, CDR2 SNEGSKA (reference sequence). The CDR3 contains 15 residues.

To note about this clonotype: One end of the junction is discordant with germline, which a read error may explain. The chain couples TRBV4-2 to TRBJ1-1; tentative D call: TRBD1 (5 bases). This CDR3 has 15 amino acids. Per germline, CDR1 LGHNA and CDR2 YNFKEQ. CDR3 nucleotide sequence: TGTGCCGGCAGCCAAGACAGAGGGTTGGACACTGAAGCTTTCTTT. It specifies CAGSQDRGLDTEAFF.

The V gene is TRBV4-1, the J gene TRBJ2-2, with D perhaps matching TRBD1 (5 bases). The CDR3 length is 13 residues. Germline loops: CDR1 MGHRA, CDR2 YSYEKL. V lost 8 bases and J lost 1, with 8 bases in between. The CDR3 here is CASRTQNTGELFF. CDR3 nucleotides: TGCGCCAGCCGGACACAGAACACCGGGGAGCTGTTTTTT.

The chain uses TRBV6-1 and TRBJ2-1; a possible D gene is TRBD1 (6 bases). This CDR3 has 18 amino acids. Trimming took off 1 base at V and 2 bases at J, with 18 bases between the two ends. Looked up from germline, CDR1 is MNHNS and CDR2 is SASEGT. CDR3 sequence reads: CASSEEKAQGSPYNEQFF. As DNA, the CDR3 is TGTGCCAGCAGTGAAGAGAAGGCCCAGGGGTCGCCCTACAATGAGCAGTTCTTC.

The V and J genes are TRBV7-2 and TRBJ2-2, with D tentatively TRBD2 (6 bases). V was pared by 5 bases and J by 7 bases, with 14 bases between. The CDR3 is 14 residues long. Germline values: CDR1 SGHTA, CDR2 FQGNSA. The CDR3 spells CASSLGLQGGELFF. As DNA, the CDR3 is TGTGCCAGCAGCCTGGGACTGCAGGGCGGGGAGCTGTTTTTT.

This chain links TRBV30 with TRBJ1-6; maybe TRBD1 (6 bases). V was clipped by 3 bases and J by 7 bases, with 10 bases between them. Germline V CDR1 and CDR2: GTSNPN, SVGIG (reference sequence). This CDR3 is built from 13 residues. The DNA of the CDR3 is TGTGCCTGGAGCCGGGACAAGAATTCACCCCTCCACTTT. Protein product: CAWSRDKNSPLHF.

The rearrangement joins TRBV20-1 to TRBJ2-1; 9 bases align to TRBD2. Germline CDR1 is DFQATT and CDR2 is SNEGSKA (reference sequence). This CDR3 has 15 residues. V lost 3 bases and J lost 9; bases outside the gene matches: 12. In nucleotides, the CDR3 is TGCAGTGCTAGTGGAGGCGGGAGGGCCTGGGGTGAGCAGTTCTTC. Translation: CSASGGGRAWGEQFF.

This clonotype was observed a few times. The chain couples TRBV18 to TRBJ2-5; possible D gene TRBD1, 6 bases. The germline gives CDR1 KGHSH, CDR2 LQKENI. The CDR3 has 14 amino acids. V dropped 6 bases and J dropped 2 bases, with 13 bases sitting between them. CDR3 in amino acids: CASSRQVTQETQYF. CDR3 DNA: TGTGCCAGCTCGCGACAGGTAACACAAGAGACCCAGTACTTC.

V and J are TRBV9 and TRBJ2-3; D ambiguous. The CDR3 has 13 residues. Germline V CDR1 and CDR2: SGDLS, YYNGEE. Trimming shortened V by 4 bases and J by 6 bases, and 12 bases separated the two germline ends. The CDR3 nucleotides read TGTGCCAGCAGCTTTCGAGACACGGATACGCAGTATTTT. Amino acids: CASSFRDTDTQYF.

This clonotype has a handful of counts. The rearrangement uses TRBV9 and TRBJ2-1, with TRBD2 matching over 7 bases. This CDR3 region has 14 residues. The germline gives CDR1 SGDLS, CDR2 YYNGEE. With V trimmed by 0 bases and J by 6 bases, 3 bases remained unmatched. The CDR3, as DNA: TGTGCCAGCAGCGTAGCGACTAGCATCAATGAGCAGTTCTTC. Translation gives CASSVATSINEQFF.

The chain couples TRBV7-2 to TRBJ1-2; perhaps TRBD1 as D (5 bases). V was cut by 3 bases and J by 3 bases, with 14 bases left in between. Germline values: CDR1 SGHTA, CDR2 FQGNSA. This CDR3 region has 15 residues. The CDR3 protein is CASSFGALGDYGYTF. In DNA form, the CDR3 reads TGTGCCAGCAGCTTCGGGGCTCTTGGGGACTATGGCTACACCTTC.

This clonotype was seen a handful of times. V usage is TRBV5-1 and J usage is TRBJ2-1, with 7 bases that match TRBD2. From germline, CDR1 is SGHRS and CDR2 YFSETQ. The CDR3 is 18 residues long. After removal of 4 bases from V and 5 bases from J, the junction contained 18 bases not matched to a gene. The CDR3 loop is CASSLDTPGLRRDNEQFF. Here the CDR3 DNA reads TGCGCCAGCAGCCTGGATACCCCGGGACTACGACGCGACAATGAGCAGTTCTTC.